These T cell receptor beta chains were read from a single sample in a study of cytomegalovirus exposure and HLA in healthy donors. The protocol was immunoSEQ multiplex PCR, while the TCRdb copy is restricted to in-frame clones and leaves out a portion. The sample has roughly 200,000 clones; 65% to 90% are singletons. Sequenced input: PBMCs. These receptors were collected from a woman aged 45 to 65 in good health and CMV-seronegative. Each CDR3 is given with its conserved first and last residue. D genes are given only for firm matches. The size of a clone is reported for some rows only, either as once, few or many, or as a class for expanded clones.

cdr3_length clone_size j_call d_call v_call cdr3_aa cdr3_nt
13 - TRBJ2-1 TRBD2 TRBV9 CASRGGLYNEQFF TGTGCCAGCAGGGGGGGACTATACAATGAGCAGTTCTTC
14 - TRBJ2-1 - TRBV28 CASSLQGEYNEQFF TGTGCCAGCAGTTTGCAGGGCGAATACAATGAGCAGTTCTTC
15 few TRBJ1-2 - TRBV6-6 CASSSVQGSYYGYTF TGTGCCAGCAGTTCCGTACAGGGTAGTTACTATGGCTACACCTTC
15 - TRBJ2-7 - TRBV7-9 CSSSLGFDSQGEQYF TGTTCCAGCAGCTTAGGGTTTGACTCCCAGGGGGAGCAGTACTTC
14 - TRBJ2-3 - TRBV5-1 CASSRDWNTDTQYF TGCGCCAGCAGCAGGGACTGGAACACAGATACGCAGTATTTT
16 - TRBJ1-1 - TRBV6-5 CASSYSIRTRATEAFF TGTGCCAGCAGTTACTCGATCCGGACACGAGCCACTGAAGCTTTCTTT
14 - TRBJ1-2 - TRBV6-1 CASSIIQGPYGYTF TGTGCCAGCAGTATAATTCAGGGCCCCTATGGCTACACCTTC
13 - TRBJ2-7 TRBD2 TRBV29-1 CSATSGDSYEQYF TGCAGCGCTACTAGCGGAGACTCCTACGAGCAGTACTTC
15 - TRBJ1-1 - TRBV11-2 CASSLGGAGNTEAFF TGTGCCAGCAGCTTAGGCGGGGCTGGGAACACTGAAGCTTTCTTT
13 - TRBJ2-7 TRBD2 TRBV27 CATSSGRSYEQYF TGTGCCACTTCTAGCGGGAGGTCCTACGAGCAGTACTTC
13 - TRBJ1-2 - TRBV6-1 CASSESGLHGYTF TGTGCCAGCAGTGAATCCGGTCTCCATGGCTACACCTTC
15 - TRBJ2-3 TRBD1 TRBV11-2 CASSLGTGWTDTQYF TGTGCCAGCAGCTTAGGGACAGGGTGGACAGATACGCAGTATTTT
12 - TRBJ2-7 TRBD1 TRBV2 CASSRQGNEQYF TGTGCCAGCAGTCGACAGGGTAACGAGCAGTACTTC
11 - TRBJ2-3 - TRBV29-1 CSGGPMDTQYF TGCAGCGGTGGGCCCATGGATACGCAGTATTTT
14 - TRBJ1-4 TRBD1 TRBV5-1 CASSPDRGNEKLFF TGCGCCAGCAGCCCGGACAGGGGAAATGAAAAACTGTTTTTT
17 - TRBJ1-3 TRBD1 TRBV7-2 CASGSRVQGAKGNTIYF TGTGCCAGCGGTAGTCGGGTGCAGGGGGCGAAAGGAAACACCATATATTTT
14 - TRBJ1-1 - TRBV4-3 CASSQDVASVRAFF TGCGCCAGCAGCCAAGATGTAGCGTCAGTGAGGGCTTTCTTT
14 - TRBJ2-1 - TRBV4-1 CASSPLGTNHEQFF TGCGCCAGCAGCCCCCTCGGGACAAACCATGAGCAGTTCTTC
23 - TRBJ2-3 - TRBV21-1 CASSTPPERGTSGRYEFTDTQYF TGTGCCAGCAGCACCCCACCCGAAAGAGGGACTAGCGGGAGATACGAATTCACAGATACGCAGTATTTT
14 - TRBJ2-3 - TRBV2 CASSEGDFTDTQYF TGTGCCAGCAGTGAAGGGGACTTCACAGATACGCAGTATTTT
13 - TRBJ1-1 - TRBV7-6 CASSQQEASEAFF TGTGCCAGCAGCCAGCAGGAGGCCTCTGAAGCTTTCTTT
13 - TRBJ1-1 - TRBV5-1 CASSPRQATEAFF TGCGCCAGCAGCCCAAGACAAGCTACTGAAGCTTTCTTT
15 - TRBJ2-7 - TRBV9 CASSVDRLDSYEQYF TGTGCCAGCAGCGTAGACAGGTTGGACTCCTACGAGCAGTACTTC
14 - TRBJ1-2 - TRBV2 CASSEGPSTYGYTF TGTGCCAGCAGTGAGGGCCCCTCTACCTATGGCTACACCTTC
13 - TRBJ2-7 TRBD2 TRBV5-1 CASSWGGGYEQYF TGCGCCAGCAGTTGGGGGGGTGGCTACGAGCAGTACTTC
14 - TRBJ2-1 - TRBV15 CATSLSLVYNEQFF TGTGCCACCAGCCTGAGCCTAGTCTACAATGAGCAGTTCTTC
16 few TRBJ2-1 TRBD2 TRBV29-1 CSVEDFAGTSGTEQFF TGCAGCGTTGAAGATTTTGCCGGGACTAGCGGGACAGAGCAGTTCTTC